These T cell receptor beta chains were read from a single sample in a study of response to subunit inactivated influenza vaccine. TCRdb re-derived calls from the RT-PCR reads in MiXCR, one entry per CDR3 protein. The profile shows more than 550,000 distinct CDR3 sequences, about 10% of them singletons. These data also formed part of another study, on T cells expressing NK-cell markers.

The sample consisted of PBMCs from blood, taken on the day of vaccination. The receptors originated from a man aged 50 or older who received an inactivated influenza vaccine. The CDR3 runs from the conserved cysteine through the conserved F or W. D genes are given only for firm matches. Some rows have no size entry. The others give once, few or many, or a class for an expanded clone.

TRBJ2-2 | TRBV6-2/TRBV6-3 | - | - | CASSHGRGELFF | TGTGCCAGCAGCCACGGGCGGGGGGAGCTGTTTTTT
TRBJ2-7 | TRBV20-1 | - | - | CSARDPRLQAYEQYF | TGCAGTGCTAGAGATCCGAGACTACAGGCTTACGAGCAGTACTTC
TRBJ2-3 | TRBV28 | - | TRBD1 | CASRTDGTGDTQYF | TGTGCCAGCAGGACCGACGGGACAGGGGATACGCAGTATTTT
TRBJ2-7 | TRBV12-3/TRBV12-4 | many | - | CASSLQGLLLGEQYF | TGTGCCAGCAGTTTACAGGGCCTATTGCTTGGCGAGCAGTACTTC
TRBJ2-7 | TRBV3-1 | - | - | CASSQDRLGDRLYEQYF | TGTGCCAGCAGCCAAGATCGACTTGGAGACAGACTCTACGAGCAGTACTTC
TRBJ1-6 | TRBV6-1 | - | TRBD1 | CASSPGQGQNSPLHF | TGTGCCAGCAGTCCCGGACAGGGGCAAAATTCACCCCTCCACTTT
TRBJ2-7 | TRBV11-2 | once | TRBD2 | CASSLQAGSYEQYF | TGTGCCAGCAGCTTACAAGCGGGGAGCTACGAGCAGTACTTC
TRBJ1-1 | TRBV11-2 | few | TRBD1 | CASSLYRGSAEAFF | TGTGCCAGCAGCCTCTACAGGGGTAGTGCTGAAGCTTTCTTT
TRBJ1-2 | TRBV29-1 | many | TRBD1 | CSVGADRGQNYGYTF | TGCAGCGTTGGGGCCGACAGGGGGCAGAACTATGGCTACACCTTC
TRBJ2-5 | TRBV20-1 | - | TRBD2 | CSARDLAGGPETQYF | TGCAGTGCTAGAGATCTTGCGGGAGGGCCAGAGACCCAGTACTTC
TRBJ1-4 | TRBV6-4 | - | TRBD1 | CASSDHRDRDHEKLFF | TGTGCCAGCAGTGACCACCGGGACAGGGACCATGAAAAACTGTTTTTT
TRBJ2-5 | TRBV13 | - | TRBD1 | CASSLADRTDIETQYF | TGTGCCAGCAGCTTAGCGGACAGGACCGATATCGAGACCCAGTACTTC
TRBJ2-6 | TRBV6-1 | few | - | CASSELGFSGANVLTF | TGTGCCAGCAGTGAACTCGGCTTCTCTGGGGCCAACGTCCTGACTTTC
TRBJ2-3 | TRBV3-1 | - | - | CASSGPNTQYF | TGTGCCAGCAGCGGCCCTAATACGCAGTATTTT
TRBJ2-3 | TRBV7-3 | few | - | CASSTAVGGIDTQYF | TGTGCCAGCAGCACCGCCGTGGGGGGCATAGATACGCAGTATTTT
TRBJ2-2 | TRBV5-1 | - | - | CASGLGAANTGELFF | TGCGCCAGCGGTCTTGGGGCTGCGAACACCGGGGAGCTGTTTTTT
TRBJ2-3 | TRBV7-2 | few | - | CASSLTGFGATDTQYF | TGTGCCAGCAGCCTCACAGGGTTTGGGGCCACAGATACGCAGTATTTT
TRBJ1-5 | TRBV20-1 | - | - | CSAGDGNQPQHF | TGCAGTGCTGGGGACGGAAATCAGCCCCAGCATTTT
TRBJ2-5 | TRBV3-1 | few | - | CASSRRFGASAKETQYF | TGTGCCAGCAGCCGCCGGTTTGGGGCTAGCGCTAAAGAGACCCAGTACTTC
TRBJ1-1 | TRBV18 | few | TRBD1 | CASSPQGASGYTEAFF | TGTGCCAGCTCACCACAGGGGGCCAGCGGGTACACTGAAGCTTTCTTT
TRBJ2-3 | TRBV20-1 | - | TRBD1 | CSALPWTGSTDTQYF | TGCAGTGCTCTGCCGTGGACAGGGAGCACAGATACGCAGTATTTT
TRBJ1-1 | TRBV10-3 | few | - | CAISDTSESNTEAFF | TGTGCCATCAGTGACACATCAGAATCGAACACTGAAGCTTTCTTT
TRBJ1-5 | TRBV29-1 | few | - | CSVGEGAALQQLQPQHF | TGCAGCGTTGGGGAGGGCGCGGCCCTCCAACAGCTTCAGCCCCAGCATTTT
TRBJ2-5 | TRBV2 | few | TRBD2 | CASRATSGQETQYF | TGTGCCAGCAGGGCTACTAGCGGGCAAGAGACCCAGTACTTC
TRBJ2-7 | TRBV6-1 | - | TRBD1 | CASRLTGFTYEQYF | TGTGCCAGCAGATTGACAGGGTTTACCTACGAGCAGTACTTC
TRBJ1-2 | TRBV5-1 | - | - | CASSLEPGSLYGYTF | TGCGCCAGCAGCTTGGAGCCAGGAAGCCTCTATGGCTACACCTTC
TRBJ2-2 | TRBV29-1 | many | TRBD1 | CSVDRGPGELFF | TGCAGCGTTGATAGGGGGCCCGGGGAGCTGTTTTTT
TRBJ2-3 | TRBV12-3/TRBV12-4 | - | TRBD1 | CASRATGASTDTQYF | TGTGCCAGCAGGGCGACAGGGGCCAGCACAGATACGCAGTATTTT
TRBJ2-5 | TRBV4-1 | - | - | CASSQDAIPETQYF | TGCGCCAGCAGCCAAGATGCGATCCCAGAGACCCAGTACTTC
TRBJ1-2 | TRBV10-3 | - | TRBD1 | CAISESITGAYGYTF | TGTGCCATCAGTGAGTCGATTACAGGGGCCTATGGCTACACCTTC
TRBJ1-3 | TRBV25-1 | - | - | CASSDISGNTIYF | TGTGCCAGCAGTGACATCTCTGGAAACACCATATATTTT
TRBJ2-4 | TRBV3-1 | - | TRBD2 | CASRQGGSGMAGIQYF | TGTGCCAGCCGCCAAGGTGGTAGCGGGATGGCAGGCATTCAGTACTTC
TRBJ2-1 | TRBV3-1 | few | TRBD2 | CASSHFSGSGYNEQFF | TGTGCCAGCAGCCACTTCAGCGGGAGCGGGTACAATGAGCAGTTCTTC
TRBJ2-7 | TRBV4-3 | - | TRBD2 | CASSQDQASGVYEQYF | TGCGCCAGCAGCCAAGATCAAGCTAGCGGGGTCTACGAGCAGTACTTC
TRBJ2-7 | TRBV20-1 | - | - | CSAHAGAYEQYF | TGCAGTGCCCACGCAGGGGCCTACGAGCAGTACTTC
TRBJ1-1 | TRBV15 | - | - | CATSRDWGYTEAFF | TGTGCCACCAGCAGAGATTGGGGATATACTGAAGCTTTCTTT
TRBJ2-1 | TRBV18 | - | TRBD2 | CASSRGTSENEQFF | TGTGCCAGCTCACGCGGGACTAGCGAAAATGAGCAGTTCTTC
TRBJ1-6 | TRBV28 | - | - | CASIVGGMDSPLHF | TGTGCCAGCATAGTGGGGGGCATGGATTCACCCCTCCACTTT
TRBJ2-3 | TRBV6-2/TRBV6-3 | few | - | CASTSPLTSRTDTQYF | TGTGCCAGCACCTCGCCCCTAACTAGCCGCACAGATACGCAGTATTTT
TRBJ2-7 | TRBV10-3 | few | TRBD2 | CAISESPGLVSEQYF | TGTGCCATCAGTGAGTCCCCGGGACTAGTCTCCGAGCAGTACTTC
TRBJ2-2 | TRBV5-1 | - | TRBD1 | CASSLARQGNSGELFF | TGCGCCAGCAGCTTGGCCCGACAGGGGAATTCCGGGGAGCTGTTTTTT
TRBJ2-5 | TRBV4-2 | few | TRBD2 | CASSLKSGREGHFQETQYF | TGTGCCAGCAGCCTTAAGTCAGGGCGGGAGGGCCATTTCCAAGAGACCCAGTACTTC
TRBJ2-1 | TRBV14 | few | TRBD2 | CASRQTSGGANEQFF | TGTGCCAGCAGACAGACTAGCGGGGGGGCAAATGAGCAGTTCTTC
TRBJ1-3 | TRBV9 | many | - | CASSVGSSGNTIYF | TGTGCCAGCAGTGTGGGGAGCTCTGGAAACACCATATATTTT
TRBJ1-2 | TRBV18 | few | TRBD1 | CASSPDRGGIYGYTF | TGTGCCAGCTCACCTGACAGGGGGGGAATCTATGGCTACACCTTC
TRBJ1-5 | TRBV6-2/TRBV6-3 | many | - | CASRPTRRVRDNQPQHF | TGTGCCAGCAGACCCACCCGGAGAGTCAGGGACAATCAGCCCCAGCATTTT
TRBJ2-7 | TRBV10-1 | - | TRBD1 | CASSEAGTGREQYF | TGCGCCAGCAGTGAGGCCGGGACAGGTCGCGAGCAGTACTTC
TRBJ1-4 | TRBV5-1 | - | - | CASSFGGIMDEKLFF | TGCGCCAGCAGCTTCGGGGGGATCATGGATGAAAAACTGTTTTTT
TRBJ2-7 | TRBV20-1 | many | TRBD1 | CSARPPTGGEQYF | TGCAGTGCTAGACCTCCGACAGGGGGCGAGCAGTACTTC
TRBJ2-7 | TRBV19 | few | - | CASSRGRLSSYEQYF | TGTGCCAGTAGTCGAGGGAGGCTAAGCTCCTACGAGCAGTACTTC
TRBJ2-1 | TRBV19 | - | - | CASSIGGISYNEQFF | TGTGCCAGTAGTATTGGAGGGATCAGCTACAATGAGCAGTTCTTC